The 27 T cell receptor beta chains listed next were all sequenced from one sample in a study. In TCRdb, the RT-PCR reads were re-called with MiXCR into one record per CDR3 protein. The sample has approximately 720,000 distinct CDR3 sequences, 13% to 15% seen once. The sequenced sample was memory CD4+ T cells from blood. These receptors came from a female donor in good health, serving as a healthy control.

This clonotype was seen at least ten times. The chain uses TRBV20-1 and TRBJ1-1; D remains ambiguous. The germline V gene encodes CDR1 DFQATT and CDR2 SNEGSKA (reference sequence). Trimming removed 3 bases from V and 0 bases from J, with 11 bases in between. The length of the CDR3 is 14 residues. The CDR3 region is CSASRGFMNTEAFF. CDR3 DNA sequence: TGCAGTGCTAGTAGAGGCTTCATGAACACTGAAGCTTTCTTT.

This clonotype showed up just a few times. The chain links TRBV20-1 to TRBJ2-1, with TRBD2 matching over 8 bases. From germline, CDR1 is DFQATT and CDR2 SNEGSKA (reference sequence). The CDR3 is 14 residues long. Trimming removed 4 bases from V and 8 bases from J; junction bases left unmatched: 10. The CDR3 DNA reads TGCAGTGCTATTCGGGGGGGCCCTCGGGATGAGCAGTTCTTC. Residues: CSAIRGGPRDEQFF.

A few counts support this clonotype. V usage is TRBV9 and J usage is TRBJ2-1; D may be TRBD1 or TRBD2 (5 bases each). V was clipped by 0 bases and J by 7 bases, with 14 bases between them. The V gene's germline CDR1 is SGDLS and CDR2 YYNGEE. The CDR3 is 15 residues long. The chain's CDR3 is CASSVATRGRNEQFF. The CDR3 bases are TGTGCCAGCAGCGTAGCTACACGGGGCCGTAATGAGCAGTTCTTC.

This clonotype appeared a few times. The rearrangement uses TRBV20-1 and TRBJ2-1; TRBD2 matches at 8 bases. The length of the CDR3 is 14 residues. The germline gives CDR1 DFQATT, CDR2 SNEGSKA (reference sequence). The ends lost 6 bases at V and 6 bases at J; junction bases unmatched: 10. CDR3 loop: CSATRSAGVNEQFF. The DNA of the CDR3 is TGCAGTGCCACCCGGTCAGCGGGGGTCAATGAGCAGTTCTTC.

This clonotype has at least ten counts. The chain employs TRBV4-2 and TRBJ2-5, with TRBD2 identical over 10 bases. CDR1 is LGHNA and CDR2 is YNFKEQ in the germline V gene. This CDR3 is built from 18 residues. The junction had 12 bases not matched to a gene; V was cut back by 1 base and J by 4 bases. The DNA for the CDR3 is TGTGCCAGCAGCCAAGGGGGGAGCGGGAGGGATGGAGGAGAGACCCAGTACTTC. It specifies CASSQGGSGRDGGETQYF.

The chain uses TRBV7-2 and TRBJ1-2; weak D call: TRBD1 (5 bases). The CDR3 extends over 13 amino acids. Germline assignment: CDR1 SGHTA and CDR2 FQGNSA. Trimming left V 5 bases short and J 8 bases short, with 15 bases between. The CDR3 protein is CASSVNNEGGYTF. The DNA of the CDR3 is TGTGCCAGCAGCGTAAACAACGAGGGGGGCTACACCTTC.

The gene calls are TRBV9 and TRBJ2-3; maybe TRBD2 (5 bases). Germline CDR1 SGDLS, CDR2 YYNGEE. Trimming left V 3 bases short and J 3 bases short, with 20 bases between. CDR3 size: 17 residues. For the CDR3, the DNA is TGTGCCAGCAGCGCCCATCTATTCGCCGGGATGACAGATACGCAGTATTTT. Protein: CASSAHLFAGMTDTQYF.

In its sample, this clonotype was seen many times. A read error may produce the germline difference seen at one junction end. The J gene is TRBJ2-5, the V gene TRBV29-1; a weak D match, TRBD1 (5 bases). This CDR3 is built from 12 residues. Germline lookup yields CDR1 SQVTM and CDR2 ANQGSEA. The CDR3 nucleotides read TGCAGCCTTGATCAGGGTACGGAGACCCAGTACTTC. Translation: CSLDQGTETQYF.

A few counts support this clonotype. This chain connects TRBV24-1 to TRBJ1-5; D remains unclear. Germline V gives CDR1 KGHDR, CDR2 SFDVKD. This CDR3 has 16 amino acids. The V gene lost 4 bases and the J gene lost 4 bases, with 16 bases spanning the gap. DNA for the CDR3: TGTGCCACCAGTGAGGCAACCAGAGGTTGGAATCAGCCCCAGCATTTT. It is translated as CATSEATRGWNQPQHF.

The table lists this clonotype with a few counts. This chain joins TRBV9 and TRBJ1-3; D is undetermined. V shed 4 bases and J shed 2 bases, with 10 bases lying between them. From germline, CDR1 is SGDLS and CDR2 YYNGEE. The CDR3 is 14 residues long. The CDR3, as DNA: TGTGCCAGCAGCCCGGTGGAAACTGGAAACACCATATATTTT. It codes for CASSPVETGNTIYF.

This clonotype has a count of ten or more. The V and J genes are TRBV20-1 and TRBJ2-7, with D maybe TRBD1 (5 bases). V was clipped by 2 bases and J by 3 bases, with 14 bases between them. CDR3 length: 14 residues. Germline V CDR1 and CDR2: DFQATT, SNEGSKA (reference sequence). CDR3 region: CSARKGGQLYEQYF. The CDR3 DNA reads as TGCAGTGCTAGAAAGGGCGGACAACTCTACGAGCAGTACTTC.

This rearrangement joins TRBV3-1 to TRBJ1-2; D remains unclear. The V and J ends lost 5 bases and 5 bases respectively, with 18 bases between them. CDR1 and CDR2 (germline): LGHDT, YNNKEL (reference sequence). This CDR3 spans 15 amino acids. CDR3 coding DNA: TGTGCCAGCAGCTACCTTATGGCGGGTTTATATGGCTACACCTTC. Translating gives CASSYLMAGLYGYTF.

This clonotype has only a few counts. The chain is built from TRBV11-1 and TRBJ1-3, with D tentatively TRBD1 (5 bases). The ends were cut back, 5 bases at V and 0 bases at J, with 14 bases in the middle. Per the germline V gene, CDR1 is SGHAT and CDR2 is FQDESV (reference sequence). This CDR3 region has 16 residues. The CDR3 DNA is TGTGCCAGCAGCGCCCGACAGCTAGACTCTGGAAACACCATATATTTT. It codes for CASSARQLDSGNTIYF.

This clonotype was counted between two and nine times. CDR3 amino acids: CASSPGRYGYTF. The DNA for the CDR3 is TGTGCCAGCAGCCCGGGCCGCTATGGCTACACCTTC. The chain uses TRBV7-2 and TRBJ1-2, with no clear D. V lost 5 bases, J lost 4 bases, and 8 bases lay in between. Germline CDR1 is SGHTA and CDR2 is FQGNSA. The CDR3 is 12 residues long.

To note about this clonotype: One end of the junction does not line up with germline, which may come from a read error. The chain combines TRBV20-1 with TRBJ2-4; 11 positions agree with TRBD2. The CDR3 length is 17 residues. The germline gives CDR1 DFQATT, CDR2 SNEGSKA (reference sequence). The CDR3 here is CSAGETGLAEVLDIQYF. DNA for the CDR3: TGCAGTGCTGGAGAAACGGGACTAGCGGAAGTTTTAGACATTCAGTACTTC.

This chain connects TRBV24-1 to TRBJ2-7; either TRBD1 or TRBD2 may supply D (5 bases each). The ends were cut back, 12 bases at V and 3 bases at J, with 11 bases in the middle. This CDR3 is 11 amino acids long. Germline V gene lookup returns CDR1 KGHDR and CDR2 SFDVKD. In DNA form, the CDR3 reads TGTGCCGCCGGGACCTACTACGAGCAGTACTTC. Translation: CAAGTYYEQYF.

This clonotype was seen only a few times. The V gene is TRBV10-3, the J gene TRBJ2-2, with a weak D call TRBD1 (6 bases). The CDR3 consists of 14 residues. Germline values: CDR1 ENHRY, CDR2 SYGVKD. The germline V and J ends were trimmed by 6 bases and 4 bases, with 12 bases remaining between them. The CDR3 loop reads CAIRDTGSTGELFF. The CDR3 region has the DNA TGTGCCATCAGAGATACAGGGTCCACCGGGGAGCTGTTTTTT.

This clonotype was seen only a few times. The chain combines TRBV4-1 with TRBJ1-2; D is perhaps TRBD1 (5 bases). Trimming pared 4 bases from V and 0 bases from J, leaving 12 bases between. CDR3 length equals 15 residues. Germline CDR1 is MGHRA and CDR2 is YSYEKL. The CDR3 region has the DNA TGCGCCAGCAGCCGGGGAGGGGATTCTAACTATGGCTACACCTTC. Its translation: CASSRGGDSNYGYTF.

The chain carries TRBV20-1 and TRBJ2-5, with D possibly TRBD2 on 5 matching bases. This CDR3 comprises 13 residues. In germline, CDR1 is DFQATT, CDR2 SNEGSKA (reference sequence). Trimming took off 8 bases at V and 1 base at J, with 14 bases between the two ends. The CDR3 reads CSWTRGSQETQYF. The CDR3 DNA reads as TGCAGTTGGACTCGGGGAAGCCAAGAGACCCAGTACTTC.

This clonotype was recorded at least ten times. This chain joins TRBV4-1 and TRBJ2-3; 12 bases match TRBD2. Trimming took 4 bases from V and 0 from J; bases not matched to a gene: 5. The length of the CDR3 is 17 residues. CDR1 is MGHRA and CDR2 is YSYEKL in the germline V gene. CDR3 in DNA: TGCGCCAGCAGCCTAGGGACTAGCGGGTCGAGCACAGATACGCAGTATTTT. Its translation: CASSLGTSGSSTDTQYF.

The chain couples TRBV7-3 to TRBJ1-2; 8 nucleotides match TRBD1. This CDR3 has 14 residues. Germline V gene data show CDR1 as SGHTA and CDR2 as FQGTGA. Trimming removed 5 bases from V and 8 bases from J; junction bases left unmatched: 10. The DNA for the CDR3 is TGTGCCAGCAGCCTGACAGGGGAACAGGGAGGCTACACCTTC. Protein sequence: CASSLTGEQGGYTF.

The V and J genes are TRBV29-1 and TRBJ1-1; 12 nucleotides align to TRBD1. Looked up from germline, CDR1 is SQVTM and CDR2 is ANQGSEA. This CDR3 is 14 amino acids long. V shed 5 bases, J shed 6 bases, and the junction held 7 bases outside the gene matches. CDR3 loop: CSVYGDRGLAEAFF. Here the CDR3 DNA reads TGCAGCGTTTACGGGGACAGGGGGCTCGCTGAAGCTTTCTTT.

Many counts were recorded for this clonotype. The chain employs TRBV20-1 and TRBJ1-5; D is uncertain. This CDR3 comprises 13 residues. Trimming stripped 2 bases from V and 7 bases from J, with 12 bases between. CDR1 and CDR2 from the germline V gene are DFQATT and SNEGSKA (reference sequence). In DNA form, the CDR3 reads TGCAGTGCTAGACACAGCTTCGGGCAGCCCCAGCATTTT. Translating it yields CSARHSFGQPQHF.

The V call is TRBV28, the J call TRBJ1-1; D unresolved. The CDR3 runs 12 residues. Germline V lookup: CDR1 MDHEN, CDR2 SYDVKM. V was shortened by 2 bases and J by 7 bases, with 8 bases between the two germline ends. Here the CDR3 DNA reads TGTGCCAGCAGTTTAACAGAGTTTGAAGCTTTCTTT. It codes for CASSLTEFEAFF.

Only a few counts were recorded for this clonotype. The chain employs TRBV28 and TRBJ1-5; D unclear. Germline V CDR1 and CDR2: MDHEN, SYDVKM. CDR3 length: 15 residues. The germline V and J ends were trimmed by 4 bases and 0 bases, with 10 bases remaining between them. The CDR3 reads CASSSPGFSNQPQHF. The CDR3 nucleotides are TGTGCCAGCAGTTCCCCCGGATTTAGCAATCAGCCCCAGCATTTT.

This clonotype has a handful of counts. This sequence joins TRBV5-5 and TRBJ1-2; D not resolved. Germline V CDR1 and CDR2: SGHKS, YYEKEE (reference sequence). The CDR3 length is 15 residues. V lost 3 bases and J 3 bases, leaving 15 bases between the germline ends. The CDR3 DNA sequence: TGTGCCAGCAGCTCCACGGGGAGGGATCACTATGGCTACACCTTC. Protein sequence: CASSSTGRDHYGYTF.

The sample holds a few counts of this clonotype. V gene TRBV5-1 combines with J gene TRBJ2-5; TRBD2 matches at 13 bases. The germline gives CDR1 SGHRS, CDR2 YFSETQ. The J segment lost 5 bases and the V segment lost 3 bases, leaving 10 bases of the junction unmatched. The CDR3 runs to 17 residues. The CDR3 DNA follows: TGCGCCAGCAGCTGGGGGACTAGCGGGACGAGCATTGAGACCCAGTACTTC. This codes for CASSWGTSGTSIETQYF.